A selection of T cell receptor beta chains follows, all from one sample in a study. Some clones are missing from TCRdb's copy, which holds only in-frame ones; the method was immunoSEQ multiplex PCR. Found here are around 50,000 clones, about 92% of them singletons; the top ten hold over 8.5%. Sequenced input: PBMCs. Receptors were obtained from a man in his forties with rheumatoid arthritis. CDR3s include the opening cysteine and the closing phenylalanine or tryptophan. D genes are given only for firm matches.

D gene	J gene	V gene	CDR3 protein	CDR3 DNA
.	TRBJ2-3	TRBV7-9	CASSLDQNIGTDTQYF	TGTGCCAGCAGCTTAGATCAGAATATCGGGACAGATACGCAGTATTTT
.	TRBJ2-4	TRBV27	CASSSRVLKNIQYF	TGTGCCAGCAGTAGCCGGGTTCTAAAAAACATTCAGTACTTC
.	TRBJ2-5	TRBV27	CASNPQGSQETQYF	TGTGCCAGCAACCCGCAGGGTTCCCAAGAGACCCAGTACTTC
TRBD2	TRBJ2-1	TRBV7-2	CASSLVGGGLAGNEQFF	TGTGCCAGCAGCTTAGTTGGGGGTGGGCTAGCGGGCAATGAGCAGTTCTTC
TRBD1	TRBJ1-5	TRBV20-1	CSASRQGGQPQHF	TGCAGTGCTAGTAGACAGGGAGGGCAGCCCCAGCATTTT
.	TRBJ1-3	TRBV18	CASSLGTKSSGNTIYF	TGTGCCAGCTCACTCGGGACTAAGAGCTCTGGAAACACCATATATTTT
TRBD1	TRBJ2-2	TRBV28	CASSDTGATGELFF	TGTGCCAGCAGCGACACAGGGGCCACCGGGGAGCTGTTTTTT
.	TRBJ2-7	TRBV4-2	CASSQGVGPPYEQYF	TGTGCCAGCAGCCAAGGGGTAGGTCCCCCCTACGAGCAGTACTTC
TRBD1	TRBJ2-7	TRBV19	CATHSRDSIYF	TGTGCCACTCATAGCCGGGACAGTATATACTTC
TRBD1	TRBJ2-5	TRBV18	CASSPDRDQETQYF	TGTGCCAGCTCACCAGACAGGGACCAAGAGACCCAGTACTTC
TRBD2	TRBJ2-7	TRBV5-6	CASSLRAGLHEQYF	TGTGCCAGCAGCTTGAGAGCGGGGTTGCACGAGCAGTACTTC